These 9 T cell receptor beta chains came from one sample sequenced in a study of shared clonotypes between healthy human individuals. Here immunoSEQ multiplex PCR was the method, and the copy in TCRdb shows in-frame clones only, minus some. The table shows under 80,000 clones, with about 61% occurring only once. Sequencing input: memory CD8+ T cells sorted from blood. Described subset: CD45RO+ cells pooled with CCR7-negative TemRA cells. The receptors come from a man aged 30 to 45 in good health.

V is TRBV7-6 and J is TRBJ1-1; D possibly corresponds to TRBD1 (6 bases). The germline V gene encodes CDR1 SGHVS and CDR2 FNYEAQ. The CDR3 sequence is 16 residues long. V was trimmed by 4 bases and J by 7 bases, leaving 22 bases between them. The CDR3 loop is CASSSPHRDANNEAFF. CDR3 coding DNA: TGTGCCAGCAGCTCACCCCACAGGGACGCCAATAATGAAGCTTTCTTT.

The genes are TRBV29-1 and TRBJ2-1; perhaps TRBD2 as D (6 bases). Germline V lookup: CDR1 SQVTM, CDR2 ANQGSEA. The CDR3 consists of 13 residues. Trimming shortened V by 5 bases and J by 10 bases, and 18 bases separated the two germline ends. The CDR3 region has the DNA TGCAGCGTTAGCTCACTAGCTCTACACGAGCAGTTCTTC. This encodes CSVSSLALHEQFF.

In this sample, this clone turned up a few times. The genes are TRBV6-1 and TRBJ2-2; TRBD1 aligns across 12 bases. CDR1 is MNHNS, CDR2 SASEGT, per germline. CDR3 size: 15 residues. The ends lost 4 bases at V and 6 bases at J; junction bases unmatched: 3. The chain's CDR3 is CASSAGQGASGELFF. The CDR3 DNA follows: TGTGCCAGCAGTGCGGGACAGGGGGCCTCCGGGGAGCTGTTTTTT.

The chain recombines TRBV25-1 with TRBJ2-4; possible D gene TRBD2, 5 bases. V dropped 1 base and J dropped 4 bases, with 14 bases sitting between them. The CDR3 is 16 residues long. Germline values: CDR1 MGHDK, CDR2 SYGVNS. The CDR3 sequence: CASSESSQIPKNIQYF. The CDR3 DNA is TGTGCCAGCAGTGAATCTAGCCAAATCCCAAAAAACATTCAGTACTTC.

CDR3: CASSGGTSGTLTDTQYF. CDR3 DNA sequence: TGTGCCAGCAGCGGGGGGACTAGCGGGACTCTAACAGATACGCAGTATTTT. The J gene is TRBJ2-3, the V gene TRBV7-9, with TRBD2 matching over 13 bases. The V segment lost 5 bases and the J segment 3 bases; nucleotides outside the gene matches: 8. CDR3 length: 17 amino acids. In germline, CDR1 is SEHNR, CDR2 FQNEAQ (reference sequence).

The gene calls are TRBV7-2 and TRBJ1-2; no clear D. Germline V lookup: CDR1 SGHTA, CDR2 FQGNSA. The CDR3 runs 14 residues. Trimming removed 5 bases at V and 8 bases at J, with 18 bases between. In nucleotides, the CDR3 is TGTGCCAGCAGCCCAACCGGGCCCACTGCGGGCTACACCTTC. It translates to CASSPTGPTAGYTF.

This chain uses TRBV4-3 with TRBJ1-3; 10 positions agree with TRBD1. CDR3 length: 17 residues. J lost 4 bases, V lost 0 bases, and 6 bases had no gene match. In germline, CDR1 is LGHNA, CDR2 YSLEER. CDR3 bases: TGCGCCAGCAGCCAAGATTTGGGACAGGGGTCCGGAAACACCATATATTTT. Protein: CASSQDLGQGSGNTIYF.

This chain joins TRBV6-1 and TRBJ1-2, with D possibly matching TRBD1 (5 bases). The CDR3 has 14 amino acids. V was shortened by 7 bases and J by 1 base, with 13 bases between the two germline ends. Germline V gene data show CDR1 as MNHNS and CDR2 as SASEGT. The CDR3, as DNA: TGTGCCAGCAACGGGGGAGACGGTAACTATGGCTACACCTTC. This sequence encodes CASNGGDGNYGYTF.

The CDR3 loop reads CASSDAPEDAYGYTF. CDR3 nucleotides: TGTGCCAGCAGTGACGCCCCGGAGGATGCCTATGGCTACACCTTC. This chain links TRBV6-1 with TRBJ1-2; no clear D gene. Trimming left V 3 bases short and J 4 bases short, with 15 bases between. CDR3 length: 15 residues. Germline loops: CDR1 MNHNS, CDR2 SASEGT.